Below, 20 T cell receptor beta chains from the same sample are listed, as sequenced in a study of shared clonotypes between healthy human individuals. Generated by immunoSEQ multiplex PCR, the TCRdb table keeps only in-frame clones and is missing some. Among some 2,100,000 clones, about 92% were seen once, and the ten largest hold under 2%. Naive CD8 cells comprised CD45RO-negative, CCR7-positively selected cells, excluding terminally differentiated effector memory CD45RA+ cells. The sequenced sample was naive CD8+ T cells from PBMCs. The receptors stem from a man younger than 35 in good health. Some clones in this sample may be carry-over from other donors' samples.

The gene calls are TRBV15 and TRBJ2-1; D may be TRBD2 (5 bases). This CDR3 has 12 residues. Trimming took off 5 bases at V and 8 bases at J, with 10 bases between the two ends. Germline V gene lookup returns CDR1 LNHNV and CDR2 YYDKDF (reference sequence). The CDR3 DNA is TGTGCCACCAGCGGACTGCCAGATGAGCAGTTCTTC. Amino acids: CATSGLPDEQFF.

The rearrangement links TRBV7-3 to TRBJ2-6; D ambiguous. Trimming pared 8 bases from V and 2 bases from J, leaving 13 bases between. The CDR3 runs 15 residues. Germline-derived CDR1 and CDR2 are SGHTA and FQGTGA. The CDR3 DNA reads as TGTGCCAGCGCCCCCAGTGGGGCTGGGGCCAACGTCCTGACTTTC. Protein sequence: CASAPSGAGANVLTF.

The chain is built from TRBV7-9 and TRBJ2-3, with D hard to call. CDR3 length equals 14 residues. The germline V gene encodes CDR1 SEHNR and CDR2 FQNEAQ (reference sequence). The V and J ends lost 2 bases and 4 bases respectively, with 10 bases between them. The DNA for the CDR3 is TGTGCCAGCAGCTTACCAGTAAAGGCAGATACGCAGTATTTT. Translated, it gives CASSLPVKADTQYF.

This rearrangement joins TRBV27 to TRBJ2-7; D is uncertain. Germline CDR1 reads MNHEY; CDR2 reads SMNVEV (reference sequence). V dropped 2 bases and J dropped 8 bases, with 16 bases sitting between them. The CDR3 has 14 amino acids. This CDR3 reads CASSLPSQPTQQYF. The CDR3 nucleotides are TGTGCCAGCAGTTTACCCTCCCAACCTACGCAGCAGTACTTC.

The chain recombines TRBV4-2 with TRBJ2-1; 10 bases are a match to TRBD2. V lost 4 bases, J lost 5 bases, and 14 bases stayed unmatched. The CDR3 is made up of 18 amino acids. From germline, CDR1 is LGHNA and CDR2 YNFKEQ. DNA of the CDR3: TGTGCCAGCAGCCTCCCGGGGCTAGCGGGAGAAGGGAACAATGAGCAGTTCTTC. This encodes CASSLPGLAGEGNNEQFF.

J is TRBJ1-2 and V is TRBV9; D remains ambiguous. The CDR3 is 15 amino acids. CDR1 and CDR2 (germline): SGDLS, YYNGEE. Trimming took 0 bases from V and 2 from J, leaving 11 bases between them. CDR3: CASSVAAAGNYGYTF. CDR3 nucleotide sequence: TGTGCCAGCAGCGTAGCGGCCGCCGGGAACTATGGCTACACCTTC. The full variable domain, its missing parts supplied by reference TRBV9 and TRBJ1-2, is DSGVTQTPKHLITATGQRVTLRCSPRSGDLSVYWYQQSLDQGLQFLIQYYNGEERAKGNILERFSAQQFPDLHSELNLSSLELGDSALYFCASSVAAAGNYGYTFGSGTRLTVV.

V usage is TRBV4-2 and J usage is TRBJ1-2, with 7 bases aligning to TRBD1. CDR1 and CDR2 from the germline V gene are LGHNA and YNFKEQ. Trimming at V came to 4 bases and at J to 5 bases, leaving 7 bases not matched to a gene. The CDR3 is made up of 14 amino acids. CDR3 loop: CASSPSGQKYGYTF. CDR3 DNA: TGTGCCAGCAGCCCGTCGGGACAGAAGTATGGCTACACCTTC.

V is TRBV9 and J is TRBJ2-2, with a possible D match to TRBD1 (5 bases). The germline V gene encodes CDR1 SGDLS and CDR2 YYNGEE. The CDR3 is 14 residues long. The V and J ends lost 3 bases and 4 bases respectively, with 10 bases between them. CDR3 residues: CASSEFRGTGELFF. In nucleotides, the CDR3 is TGTGCCAGCAGCGAGTTTAGGGGCACCGGGGAGCTGTTTTTT.

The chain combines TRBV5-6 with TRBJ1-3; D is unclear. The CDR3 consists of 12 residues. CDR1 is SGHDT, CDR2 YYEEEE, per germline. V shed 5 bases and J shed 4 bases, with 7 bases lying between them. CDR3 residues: CASSQLGNTIYF. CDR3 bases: TGTGCCAGCAGTCAACTGGGAAACACCATATATTTT.

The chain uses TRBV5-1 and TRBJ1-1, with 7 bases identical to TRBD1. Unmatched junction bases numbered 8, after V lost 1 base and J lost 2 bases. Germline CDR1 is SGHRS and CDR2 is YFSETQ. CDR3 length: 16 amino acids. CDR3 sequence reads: CASSLSDGGGNTEAFF. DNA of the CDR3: TGCGCCAGCAGCTTGTCTGACGGAGGGGGCAACACTGAAGCTTTCTTT.

The CDR3: CSARGFNEQFF. CDR3 DNA sequence: TGCAGTGCCCGAGGGTTCAATGAGCAGTTCTTC. The chain recombines TRBV20-1 with TRBJ2-1, with D perhaps matching TRBD2 (5 bases). V shed 6 bases and J shed 6 bases, with 9 bases lying between them. Germline CDR1 is DFQATT and CDR2 is SNEGSKA (reference sequence). The CDR3 contains 11 residues.

CDR3 sequence (DNA): TGTGCCAGCAGCCCCCCGACCTCCCAGGGACACTACGAGCAGTACTTC. The encoded protein is CASSPPTSQGHYEQYF. This rearrangement joins TRBV28 to TRBJ2-7, with a tentative D call TRBD1 (6 bases). The CDR3 contains 16 residues. Germline lookup yields CDR1 MDHEN and CDR2 SYDVKM. V was trimmed by 6 bases and J by 3 bases, leaving 21 bases between them.

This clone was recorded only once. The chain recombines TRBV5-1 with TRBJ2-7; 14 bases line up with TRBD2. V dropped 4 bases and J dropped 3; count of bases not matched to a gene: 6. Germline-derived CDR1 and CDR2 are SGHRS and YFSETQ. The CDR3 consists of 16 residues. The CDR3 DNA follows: TGCGCCAGCAGCCCACAGGGACTAGCGGGGGACTACGAGCAGTACTTC. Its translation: CASSPQGLAGDYEQYF. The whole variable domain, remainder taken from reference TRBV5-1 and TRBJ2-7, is KAGVTQTPRYLIKTRGQQVTLSCSPISGHRSVSWYQQTPGQGLQFLFEYFSETQRNKGNFPGRFSGRQFSNSRSEMNVSTLELGDSALYLCASSPQGLAGDYEQYFGPGTRLTVT.

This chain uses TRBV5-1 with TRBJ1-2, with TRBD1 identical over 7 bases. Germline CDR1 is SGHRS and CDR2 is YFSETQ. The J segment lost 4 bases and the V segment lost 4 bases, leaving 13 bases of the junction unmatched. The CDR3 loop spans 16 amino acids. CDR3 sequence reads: CASSPRTGVGSYGYTF. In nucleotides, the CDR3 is TGCGCCAGCAGCCCGCGGACAGGCGTCGGGAGCTATGGCTACACCTTC.

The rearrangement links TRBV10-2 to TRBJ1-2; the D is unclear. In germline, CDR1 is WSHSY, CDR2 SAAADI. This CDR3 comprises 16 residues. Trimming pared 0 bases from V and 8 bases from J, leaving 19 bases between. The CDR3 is CASSESMIDPWRGYTF. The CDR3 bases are TGCGCCAGCAGTGAGTCTATGATTGATCCGTGGAGGGGCTACACCTTC.

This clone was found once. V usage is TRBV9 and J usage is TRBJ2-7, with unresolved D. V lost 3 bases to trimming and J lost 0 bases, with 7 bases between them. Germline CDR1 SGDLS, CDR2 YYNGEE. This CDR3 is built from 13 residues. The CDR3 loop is CASSESSSYEQYF. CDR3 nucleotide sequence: TGTGCCAGCAGCGAATCAAGCTCCTACGAGCAGTACTTC.

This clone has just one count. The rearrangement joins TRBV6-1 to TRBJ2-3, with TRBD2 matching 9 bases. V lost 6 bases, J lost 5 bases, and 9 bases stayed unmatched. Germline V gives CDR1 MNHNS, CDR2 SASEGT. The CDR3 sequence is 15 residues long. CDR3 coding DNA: TGTGCCAGCAGCCGGACTAGCGCGACCGGAGATACGCAGTATTTT. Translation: CASSRTSATGDTQYF.

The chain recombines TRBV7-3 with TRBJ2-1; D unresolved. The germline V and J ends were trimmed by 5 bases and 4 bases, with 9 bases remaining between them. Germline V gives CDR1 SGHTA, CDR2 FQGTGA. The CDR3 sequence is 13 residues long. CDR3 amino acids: CASSRETYNEQFF. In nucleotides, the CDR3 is TGTGCCAGCAGCCGAGAGACTTACAATGAGCAGTTCTTC. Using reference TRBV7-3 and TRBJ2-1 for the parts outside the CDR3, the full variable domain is GAGVSQTPSNKVTEKGKYVELRCDPISGHTALYWYRQSLGQGPEFLIYFQGTGAADDSGLPNDRFFAVRPEGSVSTLKIQRTERGDSAVYLCASSRETYNEQFFGPGTRLTVL.

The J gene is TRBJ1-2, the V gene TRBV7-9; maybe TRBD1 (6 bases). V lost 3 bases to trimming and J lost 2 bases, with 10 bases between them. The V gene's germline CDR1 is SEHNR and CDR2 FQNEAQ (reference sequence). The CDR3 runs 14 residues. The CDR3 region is CASSFGQSNYGYTF. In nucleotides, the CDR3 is TGTGCCAGCAGCTTCGGACAGTCCAACTATGGCTACACCTTC.

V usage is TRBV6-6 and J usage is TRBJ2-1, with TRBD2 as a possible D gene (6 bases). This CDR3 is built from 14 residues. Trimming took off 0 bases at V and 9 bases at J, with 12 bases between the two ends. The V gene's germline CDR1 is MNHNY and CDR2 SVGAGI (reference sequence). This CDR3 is CASSYSGLALEQFF. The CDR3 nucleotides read TGTGCCAGCAGTTACTCCGGTCTAGCGCTTGAGCAGTTCTTC.